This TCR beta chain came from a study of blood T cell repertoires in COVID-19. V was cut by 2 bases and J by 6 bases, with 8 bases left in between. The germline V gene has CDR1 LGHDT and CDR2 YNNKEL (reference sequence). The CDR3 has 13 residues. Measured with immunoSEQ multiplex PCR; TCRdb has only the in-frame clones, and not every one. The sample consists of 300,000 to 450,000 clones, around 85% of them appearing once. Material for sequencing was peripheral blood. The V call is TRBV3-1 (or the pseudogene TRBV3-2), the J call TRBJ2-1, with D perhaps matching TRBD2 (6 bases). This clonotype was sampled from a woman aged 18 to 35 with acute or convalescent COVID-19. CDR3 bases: TGTGCCAGCAGCCAATTTAGCGGCAATGAGCAGTTCTTC. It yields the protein CASSQFSGNEQFF.